A single sample is the source of the 28 T cell receptor beta chains below, sequenced in a study of cytomegalovirus exposure and HLA in healthy donors. Method: immunoSEQ multiplex PCR; TCRdb's copy keeps in-frame clones and lacks some. Of over 60,000 clones in the sample, 90% to 95% were seen once. Sequenced material: PBMCs. These receptors all stem from a young man in good health and CMV-seronegative.

This clone showed up just once. DNA of the CDR3: TGTGCCACCAGCAGAGATTGGCGGAATAGCAATCAGCCCCAGCATTTT. As protein: CATSRDWRNSNQPQHF. This sequence joins TRBV15 and TRBJ1-5, with D uncertain. V lost 0 bases and J 0 bases, leaving 9 bases between the germline ends. The CDR3 spans 16 residues. Germline V CDR1 and CDR2: LNHNV, YYDKDF (reference sequence).

The chain carries TRBV29-1 and TRBJ1-1, with 8 bases matching TRBD1. The CDR3 totals 13 residues. V dropped 6 bases and J dropped 1; count of bases not matched to a gene: 4. CDR1 and CDR2 (germline): SQVTM, ANQGSEA. The CDR3 reads CSVPTGANTEAFF. In DNA form, the CDR3 reads TGCAGCGTACCGACAGGGGCGAACACTGAAGCTTTCTTT.

V and J are TRBV28 and TRBJ2-1; 9 bases are shared with TRBD2. Germline V gene sequence: CDR1 MDHEN, CDR2 SYDVKM. The CDR3 has 13 amino acids. DNA for the CDR3: TGTGCTTATGAGACTAGCGGCGACAATGAGCAGTTCTTC. This sequence encodes CAYETSGDNEQFF.

The chain employs TRBV28 and TRBJ1-2, with TRBD1 identical over 9 bases. Germline trimming cut 4 bases from V and 4 bases from J; bases unmatched to any gene: 7. The V gene's germline CDR1 is MDHEN and CDR2 SYDVKM. The CDR3 runs to 15 residues. The CDR3 coding sequence is TGTGCCAGCAGTTCCCGGGACAGGGCGCCCTATGGCTACACCTTC. Protein: CASSSRDRAPYGYTF.

This sequence joins TRBV11-2 and TRBJ1-3; possible D gene TRBD1, 5 bases. Germline CDR1 SGHAT, CDR2 FQNNGV. There are 16 residues in the CDR3. Trimming left V 4 bases short and J 0 bases short, with 13 bases between. CDR3 loop: CASSYRVGLSGNTIYF. The CDR3 DNA is TGTGCCAGCAGCTACCGGGTGGGACTCTCTGGAAACACCATATATTTT.

V gene TRBV15 combines with J gene TRBJ2-5; perhaps TRBD2 as D (5 bases). This CDR3 spans 13 amino acids. Trimming removed 5 bases from V and 2 bases from J, with 9 bases in between. Germline V lookup: CDR1 LNHNV, CDR2 YYDKDF (reference sequence). The CDR3 nucleotides are TGTGCCACCAGCCGGGGTAATCAAGAGACCCAGTACTTC. This translates into CATSRGNQETQYF. Full variable domain (missing parts from reference TRBV15 and TRBJ2-5): DAMVIQNPRYQVTQFGKPVTLSCSQTLNHNVMYWYQQKSSQAPKLLFHYYDKDFNNEADTPDNFQSRRPNTSFCFLDIRSPGLGDTAMYLCATSRGNQETQYFGPGTRLLVL.

The rearrangement links TRBV7-9 to TRBJ1-3; D gene uncertain. CDR1 and CDR2 from the germline V gene are SEHNR and FQNEAQ (reference sequence). The germline V and J ends were trimmed by 5 bases and 0 bases, with 8 bases remaining between them. The CDR3 spans 14 residues. The CDR3 protein is CASSDASSGNTIYF. Here the CDR3 DNA reads TGTGCCAGCAGCGATGCGAGCTCTGGAAACACCATATATTTT.

V gene TRBV4-1 combines with J gene TRBJ1-4; the match to TRBD1 covers 7 bases. V gave up 1 base and J gave up 8 bases; unmatched junction bases: 16. Germline V gene sequence: CDR1 MGHRA, CDR2 YSYEKL. CDR3 length: 18 amino acids. The CDR3 sequence: CASSQGQGQQFGKEKLFF. The CDR3 coding sequence is TGCGCCAGCAGCCAAGGCCAGGGACAGCAATTCGGGAAAGAAAAACTGTTTTTT.

The V call is TRBV28, the J call TRBJ2-7, with D maybe TRBD1 (6 bases). Germline V CDR1 and CDR2: MDHEN, SYDVKM. V gave up 6 bases and J gave up 3 bases, with 9 bases separating them. The CDR3 has 12 amino acids. The DNA for the CDR3 is TGTGCCAGCAGGCTGGACAGCTACGAGCAGTACTTC. Translation: CASRLDSYEQYF.

This sequence joins TRBV7-8 and TRBJ2-5, with TRBD2 as a possible D gene (5 bases). Germline V gives CDR1 SGHVS, CDR2 FQNEAQ. Trimming stripped 5 bases from V and 4 bases from J, with 14 bases between. The CDR3 has 14 amino acids. In DNA, the CDR3 is TGTGCCAGCAGCCCAACCCCGAGGGCAGAGACCCAGTACTTC. Translation gives CASSPTPRAETQYF.

The chain carries TRBV7-8 and TRBJ2-7, with 7 bases that match TRBD2. The junction had 6 bases not matched to a gene; V was cut back by 4 bases and J by 3 bases. The CDR3 totals 14 residues. Per germline, CDR1 SGHVS and CDR2 FQNEAQ. The CDR3: CASSSPGLSYEQYF. The CDR3 coding sequence is TGTGCCAGCAGCTCGCCGGGACTAAGCTACGAGCAGTACTTC.

This clone appeared once. This chain connects TRBV7-9 to TRBJ2-1, with 8 positions matching TRBD2. Germline V gives CDR1 SEHNR, CDR2 FQNEAQ (reference sequence). Trimming at V came to 6 bases and at J to 9 bases, leaving 13 bases not matched to a gene. The CDR3 covers 15 residues. CDR3 loop: CASRPGGSLRGEQFF. CDR3 bases: TGTGCCAGCAGGCCGGGGGGGTCCCTCAGGGGTGAGCAGTTCTTC.

The rearrangement links TRBV13 to TRBJ2-5; 10 bases are shared with TRBD2. The CDR3 contains 16 residues. V lost 4 bases, J lost 5 bases, and 10 bases stayed unmatched. CDR1 and CDR2 (germline): PRHDT, FYEKMQ (reference sequence). The CDR3: CASSSWTSGGWETQYF. The CDR3 DNA sequence: TGTGCCAGCAGCTCGTGGACTAGCGGAGGTTGGGAGACCCAGTACTTC.

This clone was recorded only once. The chain recombines TRBV7-9 with TRBJ1-5; TRBD1 agrees at 9 bases. The V and J ends lost 4 bases and 2 bases, in that order; junction bases with no gene match: 3. CDR3 length equals 15 residues. CDR1 is SEHNR, CDR2 FQNEAQ, per germline (reference sequence). The DNA of the CDR3 is TGTGCCAGCAGCTCGGGACAGGGTGGCAATCAGCCCCAGCATTTT. Protein: CASSSGQGGNQPQHF.

V usage is TRBV29-1 and J usage is TRBJ2-7; TRBD1 agrees at 7 bases. This CDR3 contains 15 residues. Unmatched junction bases numbered 10, after V lost 4 bases and J lost 1 base. Per the germline V gene, CDR1 is SQVTM and CDR2 is ANQGSEA. CDR3: CSVVGVGQESYEQYF. The DNA of the CDR3 is TGCAGCGTTGTTGGAGTAGGACAGGAGTCCTACGAGCAGTACTTC.

This clone was recorded a few times. The chain couples TRBV5-1 to TRBJ2-5; weak D call: TRBD1 (5 bases). The V gene's germline CDR1 is SGHRS and CDR2 YFSETQ. This CDR3 region has 16 residues. The V end was cut by 0 bases, the J end by 3 bases, with 15 bases between. As DNA, the CDR3 is TGCGCCAGCAGCTTGGGGGGCTCATCTGGGGAAGAGACCCAGTACTTC. Encoded protein: CASSLGGSSGEETQYF.

This clone was seen just once. V gene TRBV5-4 combines with J gene TRBJ2-7; a weak D match, TRBD2 (5 bases). The germline V gene encodes CDR1 SGHNT and CDR2 YYREEE (reference sequence). V was cut by 5 bases and J by 7 bases, with 16 bases left in between. This CDR3 spans 13 amino acids. The CDR3, as DNA: TGTGCCAGCAGAAACCAATACTCGGGAGAGCAGTACTTC. Translation gives CASRNQYSGEQYF. Full variable domain (rest looked up from reference TRBV5-4 and TRBJ2-7): ETGVTQSPTHLIKTRGQQVTLRCSSQSGHNTVSWYQQALGQGPQFIFQYYREEENGRGNFPPRFSGLQFPNYSSELNVNALELDDSALYLCASRNQYSGEQYFGPGTRLTVT.

J is TRBJ2-5 and V is TRBV27; the D is unclear. Trimming took 4 bases from V and 2 from J, leaving 5 bases between them. Germline V lookup: CDR1 MNHEY, CDR2 SMNVEV (reference sequence). This CDR3 contains 12 residues. CDR3 nucleotide sequence: TGTGCCAGCAGTTCCCGGCAAGAGACCCAGTACTTC. Amino acid sequence: CASSSRQETQYF.

This chain joins TRBV19 and TRBJ2-1, with 7 bases aligning to TRBD1. The trim removed 5 bases at V and 4 bases at J, leaving 8 bases unmatched. Germline-derived CDR1 and CDR2 are LNHDA and SQIVND (reference sequence). The CDR3 runs 15 residues. The CDR3 DNA sequence: TGTGCCAGTAGTGAGACAGGGACCTCGTACAATGAGCAGTTCTTC. It translates to CASSETGTSYNEQFF.

The chain's CDR3 is CASRGGQGSAQPQHF. The CDR3 region has the DNA TGTGCCAGCAGAGGAGGGCAGGGCAGCGCTCAGCCCCAGCATTTT. This chain uses TRBV27 with TRBJ1-5; possible D gene TRBD1, 5 bases. There are 15 residues in the CDR3. Trimming removed 6 bases at V and 6 bases at J, with 18 bases between. Per the germline V gene, CDR1 is MNHEY and CDR2 is SMNVEV (reference sequence).

V usage is TRBV7-9 and J usage is TRBJ1-1, with 7 bases fitting TRBD1. The CDR3 contains 14 residues. The germline gives CDR1 SEHNR, CDR2 FQNEAQ (reference sequence). J gave up 11 bases and V 1 base, and 10 bases lay outside the gene matches. CDR3 amino acids: CASSLVGAGGLAFF. CDR3 coding DNA: TGTGCCAGCAGCTTAGTAGGGGCAGGGGGTTTGGCTTTCTTT.

V and J are TRBV28 and TRBJ2-3; TRBD1 might be the D (7 bases). Per germline, CDR1 MDHEN and CDR2 SYDVKM. V lost 5 bases to trimming and J lost 3 bases, with 15 bases between them. The CDR3 has 15 residues. CDR3 in amino acids: CASSRGTVSTDTQYF. The CDR3 DNA is TGTGCCAGCAGTCGCGGGACAGTATCTACAGATACGCAGTATTTT.

V usage is TRBV5-4 and J usage is TRBJ1-6; D remains ambiguous. The CDR3 runs to 13 residues. Germline loops: CDR1 SGHNT, CDR2 YYREEE (reference sequence). V dropped 0 bases and J dropped 6 bases, with 4 bases sitting between them. CDR3 sequence (DNA): TGTGCCAGCAGCTTGGGGCCTAATTCACCCCTCCACTTT. This translates into CASSLGPNSPLHF. Drawing the rest from reference TRBV5-4 and TRBJ1-6, the complete variable domain is ETGVTQSPTHLIKTRGQQVTLRCSSQSGHNTVSWYQQALGQGPQFIFQYYREEENGRGNFPPRFSGLQFPNYSSELNVNALELDDSALYLCASSLGPNSPLHFGNGTRLTVT.

This chain uses TRBV2 with TRBJ2-1, with TRBD2 matching over 10 bases. The germline CDR1 and CDR2 sequences are SNHLY and FYNNEI. The trim removed 7 bases at V and 8 bases at J, leaving 5 bases unmatched. The CDR3 contains 13 residues. The CDR3 nucleotides read TGTGCCAGCAAAGGGACTAGCGACCATGAGCAGTTCTTC. It encodes CASKGTSDHEQFF.

V usage is TRBV28 and J usage is TRBJ1-1, with TRBD1 matching 7 bases. J was trimmed by 3 bases and V by 7 bases; bases with no gene match: 17. The CDR3 totals 17 residues. Germline V gives CDR1 MDHEN, CDR2 SYDVKM. The CDR3 region has the DNA TGTGCCAGCACCCTATTCTACAGGGGAGTAGGGGACACTGAAGCTTTCTTT. Residues: CASTLFYRGVGDTEAFF.

The chain links TRBV30 to TRBJ2-4; weak D call: TRBD2 (6 bases). The V gene lost 4 bases and the J gene lost 8 bases, with 21 bases spanning the gap. Germline lookup yields CDR1 GTSNPN and CDR2 SVGIG (reference sequence). CDR3 size: 15 residues. The CDR3 DNA reads TGTGCCTGGATGGCCCCGGAGTGGGGGGTGCACATTCAGTACTTC. This translates into CAWMAPEWGVHIQYF.

This chain links TRBV29-1 with TRBJ2-2; 7 bases match TRBD1. Unmatched junction bases numbered 6, after V lost 4 bases and J lost 4 bases. CDR3 size: 14 residues. From germline, CDR1 is SQVTM and CDR2 ANQGSEA. The CDR3 nucleotides read TGCAGCGTTGGAAAGGGGGCCCCCACCGGGGAGCTGTTTTTT. Its translation is CSVGKGAPTGELFF.

V usage is TRBV7-6 and J usage is TRBJ1-1; D uncertain. Germline lookup yields CDR1 SGHVS and CDR2 FNYEAQ. With 3 bases removed from V and 1 base from J, the gap between germline ends came to 9 bases. This CDR3 comprises 14 residues. CDR3 in DNA: TGTGCCAGCAGCTTTGGCACAGCGAACACTGAAGCTTTCTTT. Its translation is CASSFGTANTEAFF.